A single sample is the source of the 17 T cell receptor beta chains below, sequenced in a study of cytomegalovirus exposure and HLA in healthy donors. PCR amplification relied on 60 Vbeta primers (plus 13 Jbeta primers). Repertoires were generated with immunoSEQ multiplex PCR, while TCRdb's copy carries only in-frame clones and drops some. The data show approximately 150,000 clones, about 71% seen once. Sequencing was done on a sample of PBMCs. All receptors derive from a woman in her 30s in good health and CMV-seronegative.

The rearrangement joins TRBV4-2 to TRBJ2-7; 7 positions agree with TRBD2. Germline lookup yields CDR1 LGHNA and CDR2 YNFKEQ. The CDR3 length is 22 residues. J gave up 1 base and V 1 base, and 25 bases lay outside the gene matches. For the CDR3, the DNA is TGTGCCAGCAGCCAAGTGATCAGTAGTGGGTCTAGCGGAGGGCGGGGGTCCTACGAGCAGTACTTC. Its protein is CASSQVISSGSSGGRGSYEQYF.

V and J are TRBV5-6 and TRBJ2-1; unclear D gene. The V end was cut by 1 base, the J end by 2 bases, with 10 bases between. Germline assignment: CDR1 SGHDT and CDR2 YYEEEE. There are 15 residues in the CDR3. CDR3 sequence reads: CASSLSLVAYNEQFF. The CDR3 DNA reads TGTGCCAGCAGCTTGAGCCTAGTAGCCTACAATGAGCAGTTCTTC.

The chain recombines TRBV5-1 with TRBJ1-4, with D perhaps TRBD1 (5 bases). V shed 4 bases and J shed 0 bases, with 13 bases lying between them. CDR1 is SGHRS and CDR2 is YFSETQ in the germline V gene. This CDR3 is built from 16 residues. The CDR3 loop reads CASSRLPGSTNEKLFF. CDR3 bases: TGCGCCAGCAGCAGATTACCAGGGTCAACTAATGAAAAACTGTTTTTT.

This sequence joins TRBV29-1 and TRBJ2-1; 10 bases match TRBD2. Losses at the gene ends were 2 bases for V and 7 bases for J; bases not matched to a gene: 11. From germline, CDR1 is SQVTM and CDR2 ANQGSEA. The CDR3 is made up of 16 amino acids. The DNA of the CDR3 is TGCAGCGTTGAAATAGCGGGGGGCAGTTATATAAATGAGCAGTTCTTC. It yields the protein CSVEIAGGSYINEQFF.

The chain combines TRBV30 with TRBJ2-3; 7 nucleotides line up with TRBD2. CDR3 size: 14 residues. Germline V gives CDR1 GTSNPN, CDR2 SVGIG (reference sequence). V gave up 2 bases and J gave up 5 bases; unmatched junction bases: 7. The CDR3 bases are TGTGCCTGGAGTTCAGGACTAGAGGGAGATACGCAGTATTTT. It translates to CAWSSGLEGDTQYF.

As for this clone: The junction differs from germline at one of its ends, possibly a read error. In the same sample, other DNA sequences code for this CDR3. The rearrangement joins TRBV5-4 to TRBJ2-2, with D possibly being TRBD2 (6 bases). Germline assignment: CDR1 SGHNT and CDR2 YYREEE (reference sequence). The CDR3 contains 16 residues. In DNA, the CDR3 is TGTGCCAGCAGCTTGGCGGCTAGCGCAAACACCGGGGAGCTCTTTTTT. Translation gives CASSLAASANTGELFF.

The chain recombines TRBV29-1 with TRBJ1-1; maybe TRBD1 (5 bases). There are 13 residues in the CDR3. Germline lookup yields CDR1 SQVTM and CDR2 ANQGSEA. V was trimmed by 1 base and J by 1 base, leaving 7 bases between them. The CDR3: CSVEGQTNTEAFF. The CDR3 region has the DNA TGCAGCGTTGAAGGACAGACGAACACTGAAGCTTTCTTT.

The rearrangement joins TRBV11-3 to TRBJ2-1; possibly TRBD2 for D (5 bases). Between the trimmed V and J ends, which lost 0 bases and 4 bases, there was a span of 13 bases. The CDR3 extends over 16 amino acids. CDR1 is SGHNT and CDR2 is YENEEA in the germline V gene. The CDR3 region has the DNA TGTGCCAGCAGCTTAGATTATTCGGGAACTTACAATGAGCAGTTCTTC. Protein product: CASSLDYSGTYNEQFF.

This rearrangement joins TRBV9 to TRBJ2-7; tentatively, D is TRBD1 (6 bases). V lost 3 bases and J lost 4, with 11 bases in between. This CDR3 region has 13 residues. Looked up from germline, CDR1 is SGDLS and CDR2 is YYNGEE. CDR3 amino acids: CASSESQGYEQYF. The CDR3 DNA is TGTGCCAGCAGCGAGAGCCAGGGGTACGAGCAGTACTTC.

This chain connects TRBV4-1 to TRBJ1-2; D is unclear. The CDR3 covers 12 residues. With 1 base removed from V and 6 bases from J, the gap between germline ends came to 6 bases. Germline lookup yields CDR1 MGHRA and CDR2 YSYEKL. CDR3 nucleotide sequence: TGCGCCAGCAGCCAAGGGTCGGATGGCTACACCTTC. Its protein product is CASSQGSDGYTF.

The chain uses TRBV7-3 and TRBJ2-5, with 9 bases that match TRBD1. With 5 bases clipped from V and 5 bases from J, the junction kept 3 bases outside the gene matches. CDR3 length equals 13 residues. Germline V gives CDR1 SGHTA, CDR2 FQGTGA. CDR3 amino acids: CASSPGQGETQYF. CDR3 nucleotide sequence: TGTGCCAGCAGCCCTGGACAGGGGGAGACCCAGTACTTC.

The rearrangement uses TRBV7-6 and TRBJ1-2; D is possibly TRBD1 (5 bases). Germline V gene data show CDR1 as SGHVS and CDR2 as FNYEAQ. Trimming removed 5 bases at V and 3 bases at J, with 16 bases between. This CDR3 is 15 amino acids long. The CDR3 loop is CASSQGTPKDYGYTF. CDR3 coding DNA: TGTGCCAGCAGCCAGGGAACACCTAAAGACTATGGCTACACCTTC. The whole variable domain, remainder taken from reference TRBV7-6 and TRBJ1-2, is GAGVSQSPRYKVTKRGQDVALRCDPISGHVSLYWYRQALGQGPEFLTYFNYEAQQDKSGLPNDRFSAERPEGSISTLTIQRTEQRDSAMYRCASSQGTPKDYGYTFGSGTRLTVV.

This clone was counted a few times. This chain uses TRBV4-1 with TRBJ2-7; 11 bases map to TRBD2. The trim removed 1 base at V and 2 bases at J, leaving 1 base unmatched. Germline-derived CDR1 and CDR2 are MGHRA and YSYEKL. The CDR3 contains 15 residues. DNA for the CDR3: TGCGCCAGCAGCCAAGTAGCGGGAGGGCCCTACGAGCAGTACTTC. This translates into CASSQVAGGPYEQYF.

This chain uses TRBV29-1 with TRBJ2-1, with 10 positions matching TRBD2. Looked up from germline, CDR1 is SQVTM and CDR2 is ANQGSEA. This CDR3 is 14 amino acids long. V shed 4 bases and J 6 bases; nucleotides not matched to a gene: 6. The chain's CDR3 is CSVVPGLAINEQFF. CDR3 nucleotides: TGCAGCGTTGTACCGGGACTAGCGATCAATGAGCAGTTCTTC.

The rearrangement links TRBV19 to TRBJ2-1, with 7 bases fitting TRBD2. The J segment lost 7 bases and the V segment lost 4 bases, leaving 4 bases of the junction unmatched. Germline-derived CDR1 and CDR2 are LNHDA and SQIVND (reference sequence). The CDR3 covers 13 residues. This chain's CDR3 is CASSKTSRNEQFF. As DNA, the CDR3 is TGTGCCAGTAGTAAGACTAGCAGGAATGAGCAGTTCTTC.

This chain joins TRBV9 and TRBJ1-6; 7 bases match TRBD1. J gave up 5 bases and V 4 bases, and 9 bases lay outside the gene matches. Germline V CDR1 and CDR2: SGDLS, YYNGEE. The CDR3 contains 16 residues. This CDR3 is CASSPNLQGHNSPLHF. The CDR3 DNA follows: TGTGCCAGCAGCCCAAATTTACAGGGGCATAATTCACCCCTCCACTTT.

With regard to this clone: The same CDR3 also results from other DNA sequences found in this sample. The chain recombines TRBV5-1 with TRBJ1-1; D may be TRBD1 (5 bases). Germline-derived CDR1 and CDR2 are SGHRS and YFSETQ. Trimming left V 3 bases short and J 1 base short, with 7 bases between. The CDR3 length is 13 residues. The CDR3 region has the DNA TGCGCCAGCAGCTCTACAGGGAACACTGAAGCTTTCTTT. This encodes CASSSTGNTEAFF.